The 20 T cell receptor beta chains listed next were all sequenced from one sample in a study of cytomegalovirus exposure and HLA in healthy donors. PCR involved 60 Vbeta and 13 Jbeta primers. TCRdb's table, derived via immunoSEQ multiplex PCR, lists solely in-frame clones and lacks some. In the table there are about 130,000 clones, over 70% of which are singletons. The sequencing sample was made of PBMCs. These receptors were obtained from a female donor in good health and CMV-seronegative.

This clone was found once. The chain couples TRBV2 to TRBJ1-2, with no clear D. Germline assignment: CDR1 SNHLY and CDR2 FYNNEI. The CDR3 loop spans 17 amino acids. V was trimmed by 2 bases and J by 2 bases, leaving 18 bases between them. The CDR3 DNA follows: TGTGCCAGCAGTGAATATCTGGACGGGGTCACCAACTATGGCTACACCTTC. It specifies CASSEYLDGVTNYGYTF.

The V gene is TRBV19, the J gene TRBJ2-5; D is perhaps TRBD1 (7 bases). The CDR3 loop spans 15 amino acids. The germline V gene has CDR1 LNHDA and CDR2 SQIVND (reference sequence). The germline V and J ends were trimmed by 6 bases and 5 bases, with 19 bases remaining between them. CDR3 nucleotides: TGTGCCAGTAGCCCAGGGGGGAGTCGGACCGAGACCCAGTACTTC. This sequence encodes CASSPGGSRTETQYF.

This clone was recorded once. CDR3 protein: CASSSTTGGWGHGYTF. The CDR3, as DNA: TGTGCCAGCAGTTCCACAACAGGGGGTTGGGGCCATGGCTACACCTTC. This chain connects TRBV27 to TRBJ1-2; 8 nucleotides match TRBD1. Germline V gives CDR1 MNHEY, CDR2 SMNVEV (reference sequence). The length of the CDR3 is 16 residues. V lost 4 bases and J lost 6; bases outside the gene matches: 13.

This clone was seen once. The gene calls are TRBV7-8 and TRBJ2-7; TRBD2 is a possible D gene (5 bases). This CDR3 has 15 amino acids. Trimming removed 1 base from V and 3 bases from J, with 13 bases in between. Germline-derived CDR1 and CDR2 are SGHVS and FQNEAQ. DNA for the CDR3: TGTGCCAGCAGCTTAGGGCGGGCCTATTACTACGAGCAGTACTTC. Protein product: CASSLGRAYYYEQYF.

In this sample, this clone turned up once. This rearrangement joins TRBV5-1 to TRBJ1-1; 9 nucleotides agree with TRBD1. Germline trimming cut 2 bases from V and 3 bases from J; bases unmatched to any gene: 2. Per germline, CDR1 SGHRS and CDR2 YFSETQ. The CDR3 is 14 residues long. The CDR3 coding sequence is TGCGCCAGCAGCTTAGGACAGGGGTACACTGAAGCTTTCTTT. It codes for CASSLGQGYTEAFF. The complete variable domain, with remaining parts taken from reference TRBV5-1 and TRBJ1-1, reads KAGVTQTPRYLIKTRGQQVTLSCSPISGHRSVSWYQQTPGQGLQFLFEYFSETQRNKGNFPGRFSGRQFSNSRSEMNVSTLELGDSALYLCASSLGQGYTEAFFGQGTRLTVV.

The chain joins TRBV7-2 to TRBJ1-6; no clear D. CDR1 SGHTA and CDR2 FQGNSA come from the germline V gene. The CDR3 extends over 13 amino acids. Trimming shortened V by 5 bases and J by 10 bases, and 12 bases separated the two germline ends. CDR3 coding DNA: TGTGCCAGCAGCCTCAGTCCCAGATCACCCCTCCACTTT. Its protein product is CASSLSPRSPLHF.

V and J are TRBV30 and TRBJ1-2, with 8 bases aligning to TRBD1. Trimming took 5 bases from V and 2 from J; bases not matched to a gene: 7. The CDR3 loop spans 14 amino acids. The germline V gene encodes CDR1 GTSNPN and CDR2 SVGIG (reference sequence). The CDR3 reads CAWGRQGTNYGYTF. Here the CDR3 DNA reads TGTGCCTGGGGGAGACAGGGGACCAACTATGGCTACACCTTC.

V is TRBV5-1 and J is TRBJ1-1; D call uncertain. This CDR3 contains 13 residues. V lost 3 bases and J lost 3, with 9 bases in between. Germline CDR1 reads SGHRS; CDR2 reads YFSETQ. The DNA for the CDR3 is TGCGCCAGCAGCTATGGGCCGGACACTGAAGCTTTCTTT. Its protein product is CASSYGPDTEAFF.

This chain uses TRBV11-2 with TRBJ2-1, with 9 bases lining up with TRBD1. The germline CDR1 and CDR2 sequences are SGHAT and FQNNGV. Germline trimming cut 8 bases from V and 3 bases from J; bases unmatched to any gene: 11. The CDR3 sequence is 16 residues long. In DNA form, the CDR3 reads TGTGCCAGCCGTCCTTTCGGGACAGGGCTCTACAATGAGCAGTTCTTC. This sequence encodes CASRPFGTGLYNEQFF.

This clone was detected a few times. CDR3 sequence reads: CASSLGQGVPDTQYF. CDR3 DNA sequence: TGTGCCAGCAGCTTGGGACAGGGTGTACCAGATACGCAGTATTTT. The V call is TRBV5-8, the J call TRBJ2-3; 7 bases align to TRBD1. The V segment lost 0 bases and the J segment 4 bases; nucleotides outside the gene matches: 5. This CDR3 comprises 15 residues. From germline, CDR1 is SGHTS and CDR2 YDEGEE.

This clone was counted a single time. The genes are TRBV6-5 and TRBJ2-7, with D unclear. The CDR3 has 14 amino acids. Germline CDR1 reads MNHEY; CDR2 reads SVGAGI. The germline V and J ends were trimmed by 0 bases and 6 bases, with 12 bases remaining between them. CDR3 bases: TGTGCCAGCAGTTACTCCCAGACTCTCTCCGAGCAGTACTTC. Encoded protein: CASSYSQTLSEQYF.

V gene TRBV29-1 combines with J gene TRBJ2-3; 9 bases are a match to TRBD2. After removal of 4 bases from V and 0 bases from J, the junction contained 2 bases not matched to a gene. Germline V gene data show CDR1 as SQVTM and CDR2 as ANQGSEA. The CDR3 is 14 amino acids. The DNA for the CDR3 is TGCAGCGTTGCGCTAGCGGGAAGCACAGATACGCAGTATTTT. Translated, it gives CSVALAGSTDTQYF.

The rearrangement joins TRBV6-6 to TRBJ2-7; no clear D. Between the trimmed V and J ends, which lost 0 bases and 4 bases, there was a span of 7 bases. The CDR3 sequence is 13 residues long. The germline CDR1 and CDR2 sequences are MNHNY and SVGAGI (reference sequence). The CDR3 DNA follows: TGTGCCAGCAGTTACTCGGCTTCTTACGAGCAGTACTTC. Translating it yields CASSYSASYEQYF.

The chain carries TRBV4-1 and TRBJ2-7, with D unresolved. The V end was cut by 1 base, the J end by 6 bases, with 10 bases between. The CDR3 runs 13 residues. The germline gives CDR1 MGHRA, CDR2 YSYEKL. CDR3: CASSQVQPGEQYF. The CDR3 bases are TGCGCCAGCAGCCAAGTTCAGCCGGGCGAGCAGTACTTC.

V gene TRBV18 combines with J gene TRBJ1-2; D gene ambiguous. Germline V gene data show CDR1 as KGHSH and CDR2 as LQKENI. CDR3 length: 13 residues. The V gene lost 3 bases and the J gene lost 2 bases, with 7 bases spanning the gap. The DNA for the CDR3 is TGTGCCAGCTCACCGGGAGCCAACTATGGCTACACCTTC. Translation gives CASSPGANYGYTF.

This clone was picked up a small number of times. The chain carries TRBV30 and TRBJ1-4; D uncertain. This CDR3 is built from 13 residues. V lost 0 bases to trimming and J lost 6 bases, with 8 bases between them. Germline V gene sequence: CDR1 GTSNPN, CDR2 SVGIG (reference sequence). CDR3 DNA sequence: TGTGCCTGGAGTGTCGCCAGATATGAAAAACTGTTTTTT. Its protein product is CAWSVARYEKLFF. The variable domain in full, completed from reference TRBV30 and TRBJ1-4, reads SQTIHQWPATLVQPVGSPLSLECTVEGTSNPNLYWYRQAAGRGLQLLFYSVGIGQISSEVPQNLSASRPQDRQFILSSKKLLLSDSGFYLCAWSVARYEKLFFGSGTQLSVL.

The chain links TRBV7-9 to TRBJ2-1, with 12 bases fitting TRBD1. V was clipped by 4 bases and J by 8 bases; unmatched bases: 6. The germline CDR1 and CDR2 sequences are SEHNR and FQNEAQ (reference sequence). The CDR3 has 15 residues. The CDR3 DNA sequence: TGTGCCAGCAGCTACGGGACAGGGGGCTTGGATGAGCAGTTCTTC. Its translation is CASSYGTGGLDEQFF.

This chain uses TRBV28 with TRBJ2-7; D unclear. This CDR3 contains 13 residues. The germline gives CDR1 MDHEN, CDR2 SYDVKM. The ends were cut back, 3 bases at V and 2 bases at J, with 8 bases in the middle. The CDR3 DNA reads TGTGCCAGCAGTTTCGGTCCCACCTACGAGCAGTACTTC. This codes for CASSFGPTYEQYF.

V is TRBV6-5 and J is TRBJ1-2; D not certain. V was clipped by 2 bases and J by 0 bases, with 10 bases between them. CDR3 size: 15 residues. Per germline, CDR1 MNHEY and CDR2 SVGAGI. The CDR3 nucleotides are TGTGCCAGCAGTTACAATAGCCGAACTAACTATGGCTACACCTTC. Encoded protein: CASSYNSRTNYGYTF.

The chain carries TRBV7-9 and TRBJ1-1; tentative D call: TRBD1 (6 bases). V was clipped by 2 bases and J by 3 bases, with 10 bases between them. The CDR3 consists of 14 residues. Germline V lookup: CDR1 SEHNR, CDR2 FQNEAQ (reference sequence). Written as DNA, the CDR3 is TGTGCCAGCAGCTTATGGACAGATTACACTGAAGCTTTCTTT. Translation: CASSLWTDYTEAFF.